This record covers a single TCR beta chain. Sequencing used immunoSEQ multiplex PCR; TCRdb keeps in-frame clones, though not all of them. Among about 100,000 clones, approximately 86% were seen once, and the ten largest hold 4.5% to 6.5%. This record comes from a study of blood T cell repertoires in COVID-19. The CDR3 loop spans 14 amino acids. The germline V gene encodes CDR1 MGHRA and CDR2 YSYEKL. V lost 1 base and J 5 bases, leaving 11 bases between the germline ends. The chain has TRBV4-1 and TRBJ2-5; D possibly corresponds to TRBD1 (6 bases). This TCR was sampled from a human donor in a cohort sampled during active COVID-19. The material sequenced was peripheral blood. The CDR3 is CASSQVGQGETQYF. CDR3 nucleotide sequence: TGCGCCAGCAGCCAAGTAGGTCAGGGGGAGACCCAGTACTTC.